The 28 T cell receptor beta chains given below trace back to one sample, sequenced in a study of T cell clusters in autoimmune cytopenias. TRB was amplified from around 250 ng of peripheral blood genomic DNA per sample. Multiplex touch-down PCR amplified TRB using TRB-A and TRB-B pools in one tube. TCRdb reprocessed the multiplex PCR reads, keeping one entry per CDR3 protein, no DNA. The sample includes about 1,400 distinct CDR3 sequences. The sample also formed part of further work on T cell repertoires in aging, cancer and after chemotherapy.

Sequencing input: peripheral blood. The receptors originated from a human donor with chronic lymphocytic leukemia.

This clonotype is classed as medium-sized by frequency. The chain links TRBV18 to TRBJ2-7; absent DNA, TCRdb's TRBD1 call cannot be checked. The CDR3 is 14 amino acids. The germline CDR1 and CDR2 sequences are KGHSH and LQKENI. This CDR3 is CASSPETGYHEQYF.

This clonotype is identified as medium-sized from frequency. The chain carries TRBV12-3 or TRBV12-4 and TRBJ2-1; TCRdb reports TRBD2, a call that lacks DNA to check it against. The CDR3 runs to 15 residues. This chain's CDR3 is CASSLGREGYNEQFF.

This clonotype is called medium-sized (0.01 to 0.1%) based on its frequency. The chain is built from TRBV5-6 and TRBJ2-7; no DNA is available, so the TRBD1 call from TCRdb remains unchecked. Germline CDR1 reads SGHDT; CDR2 reads YYEEEE. The CDR3 is 16 amino acids. The CDR3 here is CASSGQGRDNGYEQYF.

This clonotype is identified as medium-sized from frequency. This rearrangement joins TRBV12-3 or TRBV12-4 to TRBJ2-5; absent DNA, TCRdb's TRBD2 call cannot be checked. The CDR3 consists of 14 residues. The CDR3 loop reads CASSLTSSVETQYF.

This clonotype counts as medium-sized (0.01 to 0.1%) by frequency. The chain has TRBV19 and TRBJ2-7; as DNA is missing, the TRBD1 call by TCRdb cannot be tested. The CDR3 loop spans 14 amino acids. Germline loops: CDR1 LNHDA, CDR2 SQIVND (reference sequence). The CDR3 here is CASSTGQTTYEQYF.

By frequency, this clonotype is medium-sized. This chain connects TRBV24-1 to TRBJ2-1; TCRdb's D call, TRBD1, is unchecked because there is no DNA. The CDR3 extends over 18 amino acids. CDR1 is KGHDR and CDR2 is SFDVKD in the germline V gene. The CDR3 loop reads CATSDQNVGQGAYNEQFF.

The J gene is TRBJ2-3, the V gene TRBV2; TCRdb's D call of TRBD2 is untestable without DNA. Germline-derived CDR1 and CDR2 are SNHLY and FYNNEI. The CDR3 runs 15 residues. This chain's CDR3 is CASSGTSGSADTQYF.

This clonotype registers medium-sized (0.01 to 0.1%) by frequency. The V and J genes are TRBV12-3 or TRBV12-4 and TRBJ2-3; without DNA, the TCRdb call of TRBD2 cannot be checked. The CDR3 is 13 residues long. CDR3 region: CASTAAGVDTQYF.

The chain couples TRBV5-1 to TRBJ1-5. The V gene's germline CDR1 is SGHRS and CDR2 YFSETQ. The CDR3 covers 16 residues. CDR3 region: CASSVGGSWGNQPQHF.

This clonotype is medium-sized by frequency. This chain joins TRBV5-1 and TRBJ2-6. CDR3 length equals 15 residues. CDR1 is SGHRS, CDR2 YFSETQ, per germline. CDR3 sequence reads: CASSLGGIGANVLTF.

Considering frequency, this clonotype is medium-sized (0.01 to 0.1%). V and J are TRBV5-4 and TRBJ2-7. This CDR3 contains 14 residues. Germline CDR1 reads SGHNT; CDR2 reads YYREEE (reference sequence). The CDR3 spells CASREALDSYEQYF.

The chain is built from TRBV7-7 and TRBJ2-1; TCRdb calls TRBD1, which cannot be checked without DNA. Looked up from germline, CDR1 is SSHAT and CDR2 is FNYEAQ (reference sequence). The CDR3 sequence is 15 residues long. The chain's CDR3 is CASSLEEGGWWEQFF.

The chain uses TRBV6-2 or TRBV6-3 and TRBJ1-5; TCRdb proposes TRBD1, but this gene call is untestable without DNA. The CDR3 consists of 17 residues. Germline values: CDR1 MNHEY, CDR2 SVGEGT. The CDR3 reads CASSLRTAQGGNQPQHF.

This clonotype is called medium-sized based on its frequency. The V gene is TRBV20-1, the J gene TRBJ2-1; TCRdb indicates TRBD2, and absent DNA this call remains unverified. The germline V gene has CDR1 DFQATT and CDR2 SNEGSKA (reference sequence). The CDR3 is made up of 14 amino acids. CDR3 sequence: CSAPLTGRGYEQFF.

This clonotype is identified as large (0.1 to 1%) from frequency. The chain employs TRBV6-5 and TRBJ2-3. Per germline, CDR1 MNHEY and CDR2 SVGAGI. CDR3 length equals 11 residues. The CDR3 protein is CASSYVGTQYF.

The chain is built from TRBV7-9 and TRBJ1-6. The CDR3 consists of 13 residues. Germline V lookup: CDR1 SEHNR, CDR2 FQNEAQ (reference sequence). The CDR3 here is CASSPEGGSPLHF.

This clonotype is deemed medium-sized (0.01 to 0.1%) by its frequency. CDR3 region: CAIGTSGRSGGNEQFF. J is TRBJ2-1 and V is TRBV10-3; TCRdb indicates TRBD2, and absent DNA this call remains unverified. The CDR3 is 16 residues long. Germline V CDR1 and CDR2: ENHRY, SYGVKD.

The J gene is TRBJ2-2, the V gene TRBV30; lacking DNA, the TRBD2 call made by TCRdb goes unchecked. Germline lookup yields CDR1 GTSNPN and CDR2 SVGIG (reference sequence). The CDR3 spans 17 residues. This CDR3 reads CAWSRLLAGANTGELFF. Looking up the rest from reference TRBV30 and TRBJ2-2 gives the full variable domain: SQTIHQWPATLVQPVGSPLSLECTVEGTSNPNLYWYRQAAGRGLQLLFYSVGIGQISSEVPQNLSASRPQDRQFILSSKKLLLSDSGFYLCAWSRLLAGANTGELFFGEGSRLTVL.

This clonotype ranks as medium-sized in terms of frequency. V and J are TRBV24-1 and TRBJ2-5; no DNA is available, so the TRBD2 call from TCRdb remains unchecked. CDR1 KGHDR and CDR2 SFDVKD come from the germline V gene. The CDR3 sequence is 13 residues long. CDR3 sequence: CASGLAGVETQYF.

Considering frequency, this clonotype is medium-sized. This chain links TRBV5-1 with TRBJ2-2; the TCRdb call, TRBD2, lacks DNA for checking. CDR3 length equals 18 residues. In germline, CDR1 is SGHRS, CDR2 YFSETQ. CDR3 residues: CASSLRGSLAGDTGELFF. Supplemented by reference TRBV5-1 and TRBJ2-2, the full variable domain reads KAGVTQTPRYLIKTRGQQVTLSCSPISGHRSVSWYQQTPGQGLQFLFEYFSETQRNKGNFPGRFSGRQFSNSRSEMNVSTLELGDSALYLCASSLRGSLAGDTGELFFGEGSRLTVL.

The rearrangement links TRBV5-5 to TRBJ2-7; there is no DNA to check the TCRdb D call of TRBD1. This CDR3 comprises 15 residues. Germline V gene data show CDR1 as SGHKS and CDR2 as YYEKEE (reference sequence). The CDR3 is CASSPTDRYLYEQYF.

Measured by frequency, this clonotype is medium-sized. The V call is TRBV19, the J call TRBJ2-7. Per germline, CDR1 LNHDA and CDR2 SQIVND (reference sequence). This CDR3 is 13 amino acids long. CDR3 sequence: CASGEVSMGEQYF.

The chain combines TRBV20-1 with TRBJ1-5. The CDR3 loop spans 15 amino acids. Germline CDR1 DFQATT, CDR2 SNEGSKA (reference sequence). The CDR3 protein is CSATRTPYSNQPQHF.

This sequence joins TRBV5-5 and TRBJ2-7; absent DNA, TCRdb's TRBD2 call cannot be checked. Germline loops: CDR1 SGHKS, CDR2 YYEKEE (reference sequence). The CDR3 runs 15 residues. CDR3 sequence: CASSLVGGNHYEQYF.

This clonotype is identified as medium-sized from frequency. The rearrangement uses TRBV24-1 and TRBJ1-3. The CDR3 has 16 amino acids. Per the germline V gene, CDR1 is KGHDR and CDR2 is SFDVKD. CDR3 loop: CATSDSGLISGNTIYF.

The chain uses TRBV11-1 and TRBJ2-7; TCRdb outputs TRBD1, but without DNA this stays unchecked. The CDR3 covers 13 residues. Germline CDR1 and CDR2: SGHAT and FQDESV (reference sequence). Here the CDR3 reads CASSPTGFYEQYF.

The CDR3 sequence: CASSQEPGFAGELFF. V gene TRBV4-3 combines with J gene TRBJ2-2; TCRdb returns TRBD1, unconfirmable since there is no DNA. The V gene's germline CDR1 is LGHNA and CDR2 YSLEER. This CDR3 region has 15 residues.

Considering frequency, this clonotype is medium-sized. The chain has TRBV12-3 or TRBV12-4 and TRBJ2-1; the D call from TCRdb, TRBD2, cannot be confirmed without DNA. The CDR3 spans 19 residues. CDR3 amino acids: CASSGYGTSGPYSYNEQFF.